A single sample is the source of the 17 T cell receptor beta chains below, sequenced in a study of identical twins. One entry per CDR3 protein, called by TCRdb with MiXCR from the 5' RACE reads. The sample shows approximately 350,000 distinct CDR3 sequences, about 12% of them seen only once. These data are also associated with another study on yellow fever vaccine responses in identical twins.

Sequencing was performed on CD8+ T cells sorted from blood. The receptors here all came from a woman under 30 in good health.

In its sample, this clonotype was seen many times. The chain joins TRBV20-1 to TRBJ1-4; D is unclear. CDR3 length equals 14 residues. CDR1 is DFQATT, CDR2 SNEGSKA, per germline (reference sequence). V lost 0 bases to trimming and J lost 4 bases, with 9 bases between them. The CDR3 coding sequence is TGCAGTGCTAGAGATGCCAGCCTTAATGAAAAACTGTTTTTT. Residues: CSARDASLNEKLFF.

The sample holds many counts of this clonotype. The chain joins TRBV29-1 to TRBJ2-7; the D gene is possibly TRBD1 (6 bases). The V end was cut by 0 bases, the J end by 2 bases, with 11 bases between. This CDR3 spans 14 amino acids. The germline gives CDR1 SQVTM, CDR2 ANQGSEA. In DNA form, the CDR3 reads TGCAGCGTTGAAGATCTTGGGGACACCTACGAGCAGTACTTC. It yields the protein CSVEDLGDTYEQYF.

This clonotype turned up a few times. V is TRBV12-3 or TRBV12-4 and J is TRBJ2-1, with 10 nucleotides matching TRBD2. The V gene end was trimmed by 8 bases and the J gene end by 3 bases; junction bases not matched to a gene: 1. CDR3 length: 13 residues. CDR3 nucleotides: TGTGCCAGCCTAGCGGGAGACTACAATGAGCAGTTCTTC. Residues: CASLAGDYNEQFF.

J is TRBJ2-2 and V is TRBV29-1; D is possibly TRBD2 (6 bases). This CDR3 has 18 amino acids. Per germline, CDR1 SQVTM and CDR2 ANQGSEA. Trimming pared 7 bases from V and 4 bases from J, leaving 28 bases between. In DNA, the CDR3 is TGCAGCGCCGGGGGAGAATTGACCCCCCGGCGGAGCACCGGGGAGCTGTTTTTT. Translated: CSAGGELTPRRSTGELFF.

Turning to this clonotype: A much larger clone lies one base from this, so it may be a read error. The chain is built from TRBV5-6 and TRBJ2-1; D gene ambiguous. CDR1 and CDR2 (germline): SGHDT, YYEEEE. The CDR3 has 16 amino acids. In DNA, the CDR3 is TGTGCCTGCAGCTTGGGTCCGGAAAGCTCCTACAATGAGCAGTTCTTC. This codes for CACSLGPESSYNEQFF.

The chain uses TRBV5-1 and TRBJ2-5; D might be TRBD1 or TRBD2, each matching 5 bases. The CDR3 has 16 amino acids. Trimming cost V 2 bases and J 5 bases, with 19 bases left between them. CDR1 is SGHRS and CDR2 is YFSETQ in the germline V gene. CDR3 amino acids: CASSFSLGTTAETQYF. CDR3 nucleotides: TGCGCCAGCAGCTTCTCACTCGGGACCACCGCGGAGACCCAGTACTTC. Full variable domain (rest looked up from reference TRBV5-1 and TRBJ2-5): KAGVTQTPRYLIKTRGQQVTLSCSPISGHRSVSWYQQTPGQGLQFLFEYFSETQRNKGNFPGRFSGRQFSNSRSEMNVSTLELGDSALYLCASSFSLGTTAETQYFGPGTRLLVL.

Only a few counts were recorded for this clonotype. V and J are TRBV6-2 or TRBV6-3 and TRBJ2-7; D remains unclear. Trimming took off 0 bases at V and 2 bases at J, with 5 bases between the two ends. This CDR3 is 13 amino acids long. Looked up from germline, CDR1 is MNHEY and CDR2 is SVGEGT. CDR3 sequence reads: CASSYSNAYEQYF. CDR3 DNA sequence: TGTGCCAGCAGTTACTCTAACGCCTACGAGCAGTACTTC.

The chain couples TRBV27 to TRBJ2-1; D is perhaps TRBD1 (6 bases). V dropped 6 bases and J dropped 4 bases, with 28 bases sitting between them. CDR3 size: 19 residues. Germline CDR1 reads MNHEY; CDR2 reads SMNVEV (reference sequence). The CDR3 is CASSIDRIKQGSFYNEQFF. The CDR3 nucleotides are TGTGCCAGCAGCATCGACCGTATAAAGCAGGGGTCTTTTTACAATGAGCAGTTCTTC.

This clonotype has at least ten counts. This chain joins TRBV24-1 and TRBJ2-5, with no clear D. V shed 3 bases and J shed 5 bases, with 12 bases lying between them. CDR3 length equals 14 residues. Per the germline V gene, CDR1 is KGHDR and CDR2 is SFDVKD. The CDR3 reads CATSDPDPKETQYF. The CDR3 nucleotides are TGTGCCACCAGTGATCCCGACCCTAAGGAGACCCAGTACTTC.

The V gene is TRBV3-1, the J gene TRBJ2-7; 14 bases are a match to TRBD2. V lost 6 bases, J lost 5 bases, and 6 bases stayed unmatched. This CDR3 region has 15 residues. Germline-derived CDR1 and CDR2 are LGHDT and YNNKEL (reference sequence). This CDR3 reads CASSRTSGRMDEQYF. The CDR3 DNA reads as TGTGCCAGCAGTCGGACTAGCGGGAGGATGGACGAGCAGTACTTC.

This rearrangement joins TRBV7-3 to TRBJ2-3, with a possible D match to TRBD1 (5 bases). The CDR3 runs 13 residues. Germline CDR1 is SGHTA and CDR2 is FQGTGA. Trimming pared 5 bases from V and 7 bases from J, leaving 13 bases between. The DNA for the CDR3 is TGTGCCAGCAGCCCCCCAGACAGTTATACGCAGTATTTT. Translation: CASSPPDSYTQYF. Full variable domain (outside the CDR3, taken from reference TRBV7-3 and TRBJ2-3): GAGVSQTPSNKVTEKGKYVELRCDPISGHTALYWYRQSLGQGPEFLIYFQGTGAADDSGLPNDRFFAVRPEGSVSTLKIQRTERGDSAVYLCASSPPDSYTQYFGPGTRLTVL.

The V call is TRBV20-1, the J call TRBJ2-7; D may be TRBD2 (6 bases). The V end lost 0 bases, the J end lost 7 bases, and 19 bases lay between the germline ends. The CDR3 sequence is 15 residues long. Germline V gene data show CDR1 as DFQATT and CDR2 as SNEGSKA (reference sequence). This CDR3 is CSARDFRKGAGEQYF. CDR3 nucleotides: TGCAGTGCTAGAGATTTTAGGAAAGGGGCGGGGGAGCAGTACTTC.

This clonotype turned up a few times. The V and J genes are TRBV20-1 and TRBJ2-1, with 9 bases matching TRBD2. The CDR3 loop spans 14 amino acids. CDR1 DFQATT and CDR2 SNEGSKA come from the germline V gene (reference sequence). Trimming removed 5 bases from V and 0 bases from J; junction bases left unmatched: 2. CDR3: CSAPSGDSYNEQFF. The DNA of the CDR3 is TGCAGTGCTCCTAGCGGGGACTCCTACAATGAGCAGTTCTTC.

This clonotype was recorded a few times. The chain combines TRBV12-3 or TRBV12-4 with TRBJ1-2; 8 bases line up with TRBD1. J was trimmed by 3 bases and V by 5 bases; bases with no gene match: 11. The CDR3 has 16 residues. The CDR3 nucleotides read TGTGCCAGCAGTCCACGGAGGACAGGGTTGTACTATGGCTACACCTTC. Its translation: CASSPRRTGLYYGYTF.

In its sample, this clonotype was seen many times. This rearrangement joins TRBV5-6 to TRBJ2-7; D gene unclear. Germline CDR1 reads SGHDT; CDR2 reads YYEEEE. This CDR3 is 14 amino acids long. V lost 0 bases and J 2 bases, leaving 9 bases between the germline ends. CDR3 sequence reads: CASSLGLIPYEQYV. In nucleotides, the CDR3 is TGTGCCAGCAGCTTGGGACTGATTCCCTACGAGCAGTACGTC.

In this sample, this clonotype turned up many times. The V and J genes are TRBV13 and TRBJ2-1; 8 positions agree with TRBD2. Losses at the gene ends were 6 bases for V and 7 bases for J; bases not matched to a gene: 5. The germline gives CDR1 PRHDT, CDR2 FYEKMQ (reference sequence). This CDR3 comprises 13 residues. The CDR3 loop reads CASSLQRGNEQFF. DNA for the CDR3: TGTGCCAGCAGTTTACAGCGGGGGAATGAGCAGTTCTTC.

This clonotype came up many times. CDR3 DNA: TGTGCCAGCAGCCAAATTAGCGGGGGGACGCGCAATGAGCAGTTCTTC. This sequence encodes CASSQISGGTRNEQFF. V gene TRBV7-9 combines with J gene TRBJ2-1, with TRBD2 matching 10 bases. CDR1 SEHNR and CDR2 FQNEAQ come from the germline V gene (reference sequence). V lost 5 bases, J lost 6 bases, and 10 bases stayed unmatched. The CDR3 runs to 16 residues.